A selection of T cell receptor beta chains follows, all from one sample in a study of T-cell reconstitution after alpha-beta-depleted transplantation in children. TCRdb processed the PCR reads anew with MiXCR; each CDR3 protein has one entry. The sample records about 200,000 distinct CDR3 sequences, 6.3% being singletons. Sequencing used PBMCs, obtained before TCRalphabeta/CD19-depleted stem cell transplant. Receptors were obtained from a girl less than two years old with combined immunodeficiency, due to receive a stem cell transplant. CDR3s include the opening cysteine and the closing phenylalanine or tryptophan. D genes are given only for firm matches. Size tells how often a clone was seen (once, few, many) or the class of an expanded clone, and some rows leave it out.

J | D | length | V | size | CDR3 | DNA
TRBJ2-3 | TRBD1 | 16 | TRBV28 | many | CASSFRQGAGTDTQYF | TGTGCCAGCAGTTTTCGGCAGGGGGCGGGCACAGATACGCAGTATTTT
TRBJ2-7 | - | 15 | TRBV7-2 | many | CASSLGAGRDYEQYF | TGTGCCAGCAGCTTAGGGGCGGGGCGCGACTACGAGCAGTACTTC
TRBJ2-7 | TRBD2 | 14 | TRBV10-2 | few | CASSPGTSIDEQYF | TGCGCCAGCAGCCCCGGGACTAGTATAGACGAGCAGTACTTC
TRBJ2-5 | TRBD2 | 16 | TRBV20-1 | many | CSATGLAGFHGETQYF | TGCAGTGCTACCGGACTAGCGGGCTTTCATGGAGAGACCCAGTACTTC
TRBJ2-5 | - | 13 | TRBV6-6 | many | CASSYHPVETQYF | TGTGCCAGCAGTTACCACCCGGTCGAGACCCAGTACTTC
TRBJ2-1 | - | 19 | TRBV14 | many | CASSQEGGRAGDSYNEQFF | TGTGCCAGCAGCCAAGAAGGGGGGCGGGCGGGAGACTCCTACAATGAGCAGTTCTTC
TRBJ2-3 | TRBD2 | 16 | TRBV6-1 | many | CASRGLAGMPTDTQYF | TGTGCCAGCAGGGGACTAGCGGGGATGCCCACAGATACGCAGTATTTT
TRBJ2-6 | - | 14 | TRBV6-1 | many | CASGSSSGANVLTF | TGTGCCAGCGGGTCGAGCTCTGGGGCCAACGTCCTGACTTTC
TRBJ2-7 | - | 15 | TRBV13 | many | CASSLGPPPLNEQYF | TGTGCCAGCAGCTTAGGACCACCCCCTCTGAACGAGCAGTACTTC
TRBJ2-7 | - | 13 | TRBV12-3/TRBV12-4 | many | CASSWGSSYEQYF | TGTGCCAGCAGTTGGGGATCTAGCTACGAGCAGTACTTC
TRBJ1-4 | TRBD1 | 13 | TRBV4-3 | few | CASRLRGEEKLFF | TGCGCCAGCAGACTCAGGGGGGAAGAAAAACTGTTTTTT
TRBJ2-1 | TRBD2 | 16 | TRBV29-1 | many | CSAQALAGEGYNEQFF | TGCAGCGCTCAGGCCCTAGCGGGAGAGGGGTACAATGAGCAGTTCTTC
TRBJ2-7 | - | 17 | TRBV20-1 | - | CSAREALVRVGPYEQYF | TGCAGTGCTAGGGAGGCACTAGTTCGGGTAGGGCCGTACGAGCAGTACTTC
TRBJ2-7 | - | 17 | TRBV7-6 | many | CASSLVGWGSALSEQYF | TGTGCCAGCAGCTTAGTTGGGTGGGGCTCGGCCCTCTCCGAGCAGTACTTC
TRBJ1-1 | - | 15 | TRBV7-6 | - | CASSLAGTPNTEAFF | TGTGCCAGCAGCTTAGCAGGGACACCGAACACTGAAGCTTTCTTT
TRBJ2-3 | - | 16 | TRBV7-3 | many | CASSLPLGGGPDTQYF | TGTGCCAGCAGCTTACCTCTAGGCGGGGGCCCAGATACGCAGTATTTT
TRBJ1-3 | - | 16 | TRBV7-9 | many | CASSSGLLVSGNTIYF | TGTGCCAGCAGCTCGGGACTTCTAGTCTCTGGAAACACCATATATTTT
TRBJ2-1 | TRBD2 | 13 | TRBV4-2 | many | CASSQPLADEQFF | TGTGCCAGCAGCCAACCACTAGCGGATGAGCAGTTCTTC
TRBJ2-1 | - | 15 | TRBV28 | many | CASSLEGEEANEQFF | TGTGCCAGCAGTTTAGAGGGGGAGGAAGCCAATGAGCAGTTCTTC
TRBJ2-7 | TRBD1 | 13 | TRBV7-9 | many | CASSGDRAYEQYF | TGTGCCAGCAGCGGGGACAGGGCCTACGAGCAGTACTTC
TRBJ1-1 | - | 16 | TRBV4-1 | many | CASSQEGMPLNTEAFF | TGCGCCAGCAGCCAAGAAGGAATGCCCCTGAACACTGAAGCTTTCTTT
TRBJ2-7 | - | 15 | TRBV28 | many | CASSWPGRTDYEQYF | TGTGCCAGCAGTTGGCCGGGACGAACTGACTACGAGCAGTACTTC
TRBJ2-7 | - | 17 | TRBV5-1 | - | CASSPTAVLMGTYEQYF | TGCGCCAGCAGCCCCACAGCCGTCCTTATGGGGACCTACGAGCAGTACTTC